Below are 22 T cell receptor beta chains sequenced from a single sample in a study of shared clonotypes between healthy human individuals. Sequencing used immunoSEQ multiplex PCR; TCRdb keeps in-frame clones, though not all of them. This table holds about 490,000 clones, about 82% found once. Input material: PBMCs. These receptors all stem from a middle-aged woman in good health. Some clones in this sample may be carry-over from other donors' samples.

The chain joins TRBV6-6 to TRBJ1-4; D not certain. Looked up from germline, CDR1 is MNHNY and CDR2 is SVGAGI (reference sequence). V was cut by 2 bases and J by 0 bases, with 10 bases left in between. The CDR3 has 16 amino acids. The CDR3 DNA reads TGTGCCAGCAGTTACGGGCTGATAGCAACTAATGAAAAACTGTTTTTT. It specifies CASSYGLIATNEKLFF.

This rearrangement joins TRBV7-8 to TRBJ2-7, with 9 nucleotides matching TRBD1. This CDR3 region has 15 residues. CDR1 is SGHVS and CDR2 is FQNEAQ in the germline V gene. The V and J ends lost 5 bases and 0 bases, in that order; junction bases with no gene match: 5. The CDR3 coding sequence is TGTGCCAGCAGCCGGGGGACAGGGACCTCCTACGAGCAGTACTTC. Translating it yields CASSRGTGTSYEQYF.

The V and J genes are TRBV7-3 and TRBJ2-1, with 12 bases that match TRBD2. V was pared by 4 bases and J by 13 bases, with 5 bases of the junction left unmatched. The germline V gene has CDR1 SGHTA and CDR2 FQGTGA. The CDR3 is 13 amino acids. The CDR3 reads CASSYGLAGFQFF. CDR3 in DNA: TGTGCCAGCAGCTACGGACTAGCGGGATTTCAGTTCTTC.

The rearrangement links TRBV19 to TRBJ2-2; the match to TRBD1 covers 9 bases. Trimming at V came to 9 bases and at J to 3 bases, leaving 2 bases not matched to a gene. Germline-derived CDR1 and CDR2 are LNHDA and SQIVND (reference sequence). This CDR3 is 13 amino acids long. The CDR3 bases are TGTGCCAGCTGGACAGGGGACACCGGGGAGCTGTTTTTT. Translated, it gives CASWTGDTGELFF.

The chain employs TRBV18 and TRBJ2-4; the D is unclear. V lost 3 bases and J 9 bases, leaving 21 bases between the germline ends. The CDR3 is 16 residues long. Germline lookup yields CDR1 KGHSH and CDR2 LQKENI. The CDR3 nucleotides read TGTGCCAGCTCACCGCCCAATTTACGACCGGCCAGCATTCAGTACTTC. This codes for CASSPPNLRPASIQYF.

The rearrangement links TRBV18 to TRBJ1-1, with D perhaps TRBD1 (6 bases). Trimming stripped 0 bases from V and 5 bases from J, with 13 bases between. Per germline, CDR1 KGHSH and CDR2 LQKENI. CDR3 length: 15 residues. CDR3 coding DNA: TGTGCCAGCTCACCACCCTCGGGGGCCAAAACTGAAGCTTTCTTT. This gives the protein CASSPPSGAKTEAFF.

The rearrangement links TRBV19 to TRBJ2-3; D not certain. The germline V gene has CDR1 LNHDA and CDR2 SQIVND (reference sequence). The CDR3 has 14 amino acids. V was pared by 5 bases and J by 12 bases, with 21 bases between. The DNA for the CDR3 is TGTGCCAGTAGTTCCGCCTCTGGGCTAGTATCACAGTATTTT. Residues: CASSSASGLVSQYF.

The V and J genes are TRBV5-4 and TRBJ2-1; a weak D match, TRBD1 (7 bases). Trimming stripped 4 bases from V and 4 bases from J, with 18 bases between. Germline CDR1 is SGHNT and CDR2 is YYREEE (reference sequence). This CDR3 is built from 16 residues. The CDR3 nucleotides are TGTGCCAGCAGCCCATCGCGGGACAGAATATACAATGAGCAGTTCTTC. The encoded protein is CASSPSRDRIYNEQFF.

The CDR3 nucleotides read TGTGCCAGCAGTATCGGACAGAACACCGGGGAGCTGTTTTTT. The encoded protein is CASSIGQNTGELFF. This chain joins TRBV27 and TRBJ2-2; perhaps TRBD1 as D (5 bases). The CDR3 runs 14 residues. CDR1 is MNHEY and CDR2 is SMNVEV in the germline V gene (reference sequence). Trimming cost V 5 bases and J 1 base, with 8 bases left between them.

This clone was recorded many times. The sample carries other DNA sequences with the same CDR3. CDR3 sequence: CSVEIGGGTEAFF. The CDR3 region has the DNA TGCAGCGTTGAAATCGGGGGTGGGACTGAAGCTTTCTTT. The chain joins TRBV29-1 to TRBJ1-1, with D possibly being TRBD1 (5 bases). V lost 2 bases, J lost 5 bases, and 12 bases lay in between. The CDR3 sequence is 13 residues long. Germline V CDR1 and CDR2: SQVTM, ANQGSEA.

This clone was found once. The chain combines TRBV2 with TRBJ2-7, with TRBD2 as a possible D gene (6 bases). The CDR3 extends over 13 amino acids. V was trimmed by 8 bases and J by 9 bases, leaving 20 bases between them. In germline, CDR1 is SNHLY, CDR2 FYNNEI. The CDR3 DNA reads TGTGCCAGCCAAGGGCGGGGCCCCTCAGGGCAGTACTTC. Its translation is CASQGRGPSGQYF.

The V and J genes are TRBV30 and TRBJ1-1, with D tentatively TRBD1 (6 bases). Germline V gene sequence: CDR1 GTSNPN, CDR2 SVGIG (reference sequence). The CDR3 covers 13 residues. Trimming took off 4 bases at V and 2 bases at J, with 11 bases between the two ends. The CDR3 sequence is CAWNGGLNTEAFF. The CDR3 nucleotides are TGTGCCTGGAATGGGGGGCTAAACACTGAAGCTTTCTTT. The full variable domain, in which reference TRBV30 and TRBJ1-1 provide the parts outside the CDR3, is SQTIHQWPATLVQPVGSPLSLECTVEGTSNPNLYWYRQAAGRGLQLLFYSVGIGQISSEVPQNLSASRPQDRQFILSSKKLLLSDSGFYLCAWNGGLNTEAFFGQGTRLTVV.

The chain uses TRBV30 and TRBJ1-6; D may be TRBD1 (6 bases). This CDR3 has 15 amino acids. Trimming removed 0 bases from V and 6 bases from J, with 12 bases in between. Per the germline V gene, CDR1 is GTSNPN and CDR2 is SVGIG (reference sequence). CDR3 amino acids: CAWSVLRTANSPLHF. CDR3 in DNA: TGTGCCTGGAGTGTACTTCGGACAGCTAATTCACCCCTCCACTTT.

The chain employs TRBV27 and TRBJ2-7, with 8 bases lining up with TRBD1. Germline-derived CDR1 and CDR2 are MNHEY and SMNVEV (reference sequence). The CDR3 has 14 amino acids. The V gene end was trimmed by 5 bases and the J gene end by 0 bases; junction bases not matched to a gene: 3. CDR3 loop: CASSRQGHSYEQYF. CDR3 nucleotide sequence: TGTGCCAGCAGTAGACAGGGGCACTCCTACGAGCAGTACTTC.

The rearrangement links TRBV18 to TRBJ1-1; D is uncertain. The V and J ends lost 2 bases and 4 bases respectively, with 11 bases between them. Germline assignment: CDR1 KGHSH and CDR2 LQKENI. This CDR3 has 14 amino acids. CDR3 nucleotides: TGTGCCAGCTCACCAACGGCCGTAGGCACTGAAGCTTTCTTT. This translates into CASSPTAVGTEAFF.

As to this clone: A read error is the likely source, as a far larger clone sits one nucleotide away. This chain joins TRBV11-2 and TRBJ2-2, with a possible D match to TRBD1 (5 bases). V dropped 3 bases and J dropped 1 base, with 6 bases sitting between them. This CDR3 region has 14 residues. In germline, CDR1 is SGHAT, CDR2 FQNNGV. In DNA form, the CDR3 reads TGTGCCAGCAGCTTCGACAGGAACACCGGGGAGCTGTTTTTT. This translates into CASSFDRNTGELFF.

V usage is TRBV18 and J usage is TRBJ2-5; 7 nucleotides align to TRBD2. The CDR3 is made up of 15 amino acids. Germline V lookup: CDR1 KGHSH, CDR2 LQKENI. Losses at the gene ends were 2 bases for V and 4 bases for J; bases not matched to a gene: 7. CDR3 residues: CASSPNAGEGETQYF. The CDR3 DNA reads TGTGCCAGCTCACCAAATGCGGGAGAGGGAGAGACCCAGTACTTC.

The V call is TRBV4-2, the J call TRBJ2-1; 10 nucleotides match TRBD2. V dropped 1 base and J dropped 6; count of bases not matched to a gene: 6. This CDR3 comprises 16 residues. Germline loops: CDR1 LGHNA, CDR2 YNFKEQ. In DNA form, the CDR3 reads TGTGCCAGCAGCCAAGCGGGAGTAGCGGGAGGCAATGAGCAGTTCTTC. Amino acids: CASSQAGVAGGNEQFF.

This clone appeared a single time. CDR3 DNA: TGCGCCAGCAGCTTGCCGAGCAGGGGGTTGAACGAGCAGTACTTC. Amino acid sequence: CASSLPSRGLNEQYF. V gene TRBV5-1 combines with J gene TRBJ2-7, with TRBD1 identical over 7 bases. V was clipped by 1 base and J by 5 bases; unmatched bases: 9. This CDR3 is 15 amino acids long. Germline CDR1 reads SGHRS; CDR2 reads YFSETQ.

This clone was detected once. The rearrangement links TRBV27 to TRBJ2-3; TRBD2 aligns across 14 bases. Per the germline V gene, CDR1 is MNHEY and CDR2 is SMNVEV (reference sequence). Trimming took 0 bases from V and 0 from J; bases not matched to a gene: 17. This CDR3 is 23 amino acids long. The CDR3 sequence: CASSLSSQRLAGGPSSSTDTQYF. The CDR3 bases are TGTGCCAGCAGTTTATCGTCCCAAAGACTAGCGGGAGGGCCCTCGTCGAGCACAGATACGCAGTATTTT.

The chain's CDR3 is CASYPAGRYEQYF. CDR3 nucleotide sequence: TGTGCCAGCTACCCAGCGGGTAGGTACGAGCAGTACTTC. The chain uses TRBV28 and TRBJ2-5; D is possibly TRBD2 (6 bases). The J call may be mistaken, given a closer DNA end match to TRBJ2-7. Germline assignment: CDR1 MDHEN and CDR2 SYDVKM. The CDR3 loop spans 13 amino acids.

The chain joins TRBV28 to TRBJ2-7, with 7 bases that match TRBD2. The germline V gene has CDR1 MDHEN and CDR2 SYDVKM. V lost 5 bases, J lost 0 bases, and 4 bases stayed unmatched. The CDR3 length is 14 residues. The CDR3 region is CASSPGGFSYEQYF. DNA of the CDR3: TGTGCCAGCAGTCCGGGGGGTTTCTCCTACGAGCAGTACTTC.